The 27 T cell receptor beta chains given below trace back to one sample, sequenced in a study of post-analysis software for immune sequencing data. Broader study findings: Controls showed lower frequencies than patients for five TRBV segments, and TRBV5-6, TRBV5-1 and TRBV20-1 were among these.

Tagging with unique molecular identifiers was a feature of the TCR beta cDNA libraries. TCRdb re-called the PCR reads through MiXCR, storing one row per CDR3 protein. Of about 620,000 distinct CDR3 sequences in the sample, roughly 47% were seen once. Their target antigens are unknown. Sequenced material: blood. The receptors were gathered from a girl aged 10-17 years with multiple sclerosis.

The V call is TRBV7-6, the J call TRBJ1-5; the D is unclear. The V and J ends lost 5 bases and 0 bases respectively, with 11 bases between them. Germline CDR1 reads SGHVS; CDR2 reads FNYEAQ. The CDR3 sequence is 15 residues long. Here the CDR3 reads CASSPTGLSNQPQHF. The CDR3 DNA reads as TGTGCCAGCAGCCCAACGGGTCTTAGCAATCAGCCCCAGCATTTT.

The chain links TRBV10-3 to TRBJ1-1; D is unresolved. Trimming stripped 6 bases from V and 8 bases from J, with 10 bases between. CDR3 length: 11 amino acids. Germline V gene lookup returns CDR1 ENHRY and CDR2 SYGVKD. DNA for the CDR3: TGTGCCATCAGCCTTTCGGGGGAAGCTTTCTTT. Translated, it gives CAISLSGEAFF.

The rearrangement links TRBV20-1 to TRBJ2-3; D remains ambiguous. Trimming left V 0 bases short and J 2 bases short, with 15 bases between. Germline lookup yields CDR1 DFQATT and CDR2 SNEGSKA (reference sequence). CDR3 size: 16 residues. The CDR3 loop reads CSARDYSPGNTDTQYF. In DNA, the CDR3 is TGCAGTGCTAGAGATTACAGCCCAGGAAACACAGATACGCAGTATTTT.

This rearrangement joins TRBV7-8 to TRBJ2-1; D possibly corresponds to TRBD1 (5 bases). There are 14 residues in the CDR3. Per the germline V gene, CDR1 is SGHVS and CDR2 is FQNEAQ. V dropped 5 bases and J dropped 4 bases, with 12 bases sitting between them. The CDR3 DNA reads as TGTGCCAGCAGCCAACGTACAGGTTACAATGAGCAGTTCTTC. It codes for CASSQRTGYNEQFF.

This clonotype occurred a few times. One junction end does not reproduce the germline sequence, and a read error may be involved. The chain recombines TRBV12-3 or TRBV12-4 with TRBJ2-7; possible D gene TRBD1, 5 bases. This CDR3 contains 12 residues. The CDR3 is CDSSKGTYEQYF. CDR3 sequence (DNA): TGTGACAGCAGTAAGGGGACCTACGAGCAGTACTTC.

This clonotype showed up just a few times. The chain uses TRBV29-1 and TRBJ2-1; tentative D call: TRBD2 (6 bases). Germline V lookup: CDR1 SQVTM, CDR2 ANQGSEA. V dropped 2 bases and J dropped 13 bases, with 12 bases sitting between them. The CDR3 contains 11 residues. The DNA of the CDR3 is TGCAGCGTTGAAAGAAGGGACTTACAGTTCTTC. Translating it yields CSVERRDLQFF.

This rearrangement joins TRBV6-5 to TRBJ1-2, with D tentatively TRBD1 (6 bases). The germline CDR1 and CDR2 sequences are MNHEY and SVGAGI. The CDR3 is 14 residues long. V was trimmed by 6 bases and J by 5 bases, leaving 16 bases between them. The CDR3 region has the DNA TGTGCCAGCAGCAAACTAACAGGGAGATATGGCTACACCTTC. Translated, it gives CASSKLTGRYGYTF.

This chain joins TRBV7-2 and TRBJ2-5; perhaps TRBD2 as D (7 bases). The germline V gene encodes CDR1 SGHTA and CDR2 FQGNSA. There are 15 residues in the CDR3. V was pared by 5 bases and J by 4 bases, with 17 bases between. The DNA for the CDR3 is TGTGCCAGCAGCGCTAGCGGAGGGGGATTAGAGACCCAGTACTTC. Protein: CASSASGGGLETQYF.

This clonotype turned up a few times. V usage is TRBV24-1 and J usage is TRBJ2-7; perhaps D is TRBD1 or TRBD2 (5 bases each). The germline V gene has CDR1 KGHDR and CDR2 SFDVKD. The length of the CDR3 is 15 residues. The ends were cut back, 4 bases at V and 3 bases at J, with 15 bases in the middle. The CDR3 DNA reads as TGTGCCACCAGTGAACCCGGGACGGACTTCTACGAGCAGTACTTC. Translating it yields CATSEPGTDFYEQYF.

V usage is TRBV15 and J usage is TRBJ2-6; D call uncertain. Trimming left V 0 bases short and J 4 bases short, with 22 bases between. The length of the CDR3 is 20 residues. From germline, CDR1 is LNHNV and CDR2 YYDKDF (reference sequence). The CDR3 loop reads CATSRDGGSVTRTGANVLTF. In DNA, the CDR3 is TGTGCCACCAGCAGAGATGGCGGCAGTGTCACTCGGACCGGGGCCAACGTCCTGACTTTC.

The chain uses TRBV3-1 and TRBJ2-5; 8 bases agree with TRBD2. This CDR3 contains 13 residues. V shed 2 bases, J shed 5 bases, and the junction held 1 base outside the gene matches. CDR1 and CDR2 from the germline V gene are LGHDT and YNNKEL (reference sequence). CDR3: CASSQLAGETQYF. The CDR3 bases are TGTGCCAGCAGCCAACTAGCGGGTGAGACCCAGTACTTC.

This clonotype was recorded a few times. The V and J genes are TRBV20-1 and TRBJ1-1; TRBD1 is a possible D gene (5 bases). The germline V and J ends were trimmed by 1 base and 0 bases, with 6 bases remaining between them. The CDR3 sequence is 13 residues long. The germline gives CDR1 DFQATT, CDR2 SNEGSKA (reference sequence). CDR3 loop: CSARGQLNTEAFF. The DNA of the CDR3 is TGCAGTGCTAGAGGACAGCTGAACACTGAAGCTTTCTTT.

This clonotype occurred a few times. The genes are TRBV7-9 and TRBJ1-2; D unclear. V lost 5 bases and J lost 6, with 10 bases in between. This CDR3 region has 12 residues. Germline V gives CDR1 SEHNR, CDR2 FQNEAQ (reference sequence). Here the CDR3 reads CASSRPRDGYTF. The CDR3 DNA sequence: TGTGCCAGCAGCAGACCAAGGGATGGCTACACCTTC.

The sample holds a few counts of this clonotype. This rearrangement joins TRBV9 to TRBJ2-7, with a weak D call TRBD1 (6 bases). Germline CDR1 reads SGDLS; CDR2 reads YYNGEE. V dropped 4 bases and J dropped 4 bases, with 21 bases sitting between them. This CDR3 has 16 residues. The CDR3 DNA sequence: TGTGCCAGCAGCCAATCCCTTCATGGGGGCCCTTACGAGCAGTACTTC. Protein product: CASSQSLHGGPYEQYF.

The chain joins TRBV11-3 to TRBJ2-3; D unresolved. The CDR3 is 13 amino acids. The germline gives CDR1 SGHNT, CDR2 YENEEA. Trimming left V 4 bases short and J 4 bases short, with 9 bases between. CDR3 amino acids: CASSSVIADTQYF. DNA for the CDR3: TGTGCCAGCAGCTCGGTAATCGCAGATACGCAGTATTTT.

The chain joins TRBV15 to TRBJ2-3, with TRBD2 matching over 9 bases. With V trimmed by 8 bases and J by 5 bases, 5 bases remained unmatched. The CDR3 has 13 residues. CDR1 is LNHNV, CDR2 YYDKDF, per germline (reference sequence). CDR3 region: CATVERGEDTQYF. As DNA, the CDR3 is TGTGCCACCGTCGAGCGGGGGGAAGATACGCAGTATTTT.

The genes are TRBV29-1 and TRBJ2-1; D might be TRBD2 (5 bases). CDR3 length: 14 amino acids. Deletions cut 4 bases from V and 6 bases from J, with 16 bases between. The germline V gene has CDR1 SQVTM and CDR2 ANQGSEA. Written as DNA, the CDR3 is TGCAGCGTTGTCGGGGTTCTGGTGGGCAATGAGCAGTTCTTC. Its translation: CSVVGVLVGNEQFF.

Note on this clonotype: Mismatch with germline at one junction end may stem from a read error. CDR3 DNA sequence: TGTGCCAGCAGTTCCGGACTGGTAGATGCGCAGTATTTT. Amino acid sequence: CASSSGLVDAQYF. V gene TRBV12-3 or TRBV12-4 combines with J gene TRBJ2-3, with D perhaps matching TRBD2 (5 bases). The CDR3 runs 13 residues.

The V call is TRBV20-1, the J call TRBJ2-6; TRBD1 matches at 7 bases. This CDR3 is built from 15 residues. Germline V gene sequence: CDR1 DFQATT, CDR2 SNEGSKA (reference sequence). V dropped 6 bases and J dropped 0; count of bases not matched to a gene: 5. Here the CDR3 reads CSAPGQISGANVLTF. CDR3 DNA: TGCAGTGCCCCGGGACAGATCTCTGGGGCCAACGTCCTGACTTTC.

The chain links TRBV6-5 to TRBJ2-7, with 7 bases lining up with TRBD2. With V trimmed by 5 bases and J by 4 bases, 5 bases remained unmatched. The germline CDR1 and CDR2 sequences are MNHEY and SVGAGI. The CDR3 is made up of 13 amino acids. CDR3: CASSVSSGYEQYF. In DNA form, the CDR3 reads TGTGCCAGCAGTGTTTCTAGCGGATACGAGCAGTACTTC.

V gene TRBV20-1 combines with J gene TRBJ2-7; 9 bases are shared with TRBD2. This CDR3 is 14 amino acids long. CDR1 and CDR2 (germline): DFQATT, SNEGSKA (reference sequence). Trimming at V came to 4 bases and at J to 5 bases, leaving 9 bases not matched to a gene. The CDR3 region has the DNA TGCAGTGCTACCGATAGCGGGGGATGGGACGAGCAGTACTTC. It codes for CSATDSGGWDEQYF.

The chain employs TRBV12-3 or TRBV12-4 and TRBJ1-2; maybe TRBD1 (5 bases). Trimming shortened V by 5 bases and J by 4 bases, and 17 bases separated the two germline ends. The CDR3 is 15 amino acids. The CDR3 DNA is TGTGCCAGCAGTACGGGGCCTCCAGACGGCTATGGCTACACCTTC. Amino acids: CASSTGPPDGYGYTF.

The chain employs TRBV12-3 or TRBV12-4 and TRBJ2-7; D is uncertain. V lost 4 bases and J 6 bases, leaving 10 bases between the germline ends. The CDR3 has 12 amino acids. The CDR3 DNA reads TGTGCCAGCAGTTGGGGTACTACCGAGCAGTACTTC. It encodes CASSWGTTEQYF.

The V call is TRBV15, the J call TRBJ2-1, with D perhaps matching TRBD1 (5 bases). Germline assignment: CDR1 LNHNV and CDR2 YYDKDF (reference sequence). The CDR3 runs 12 residues. With 1 base removed from V and 7 bases from J, the gap between germline ends came to 5 bases. The CDR3: CATSRAGNEQFF. In DNA form, the CDR3 reads TGTGCCACCAGCAGAGCAGGGAATGAGCAGTTCTTC.

This clonotype was observed a handful of times. The chain joins TRBV5-4 to TRBJ2-7; possible D gene TRBD1, 5 bases. Trimming shortened V by 4 bases and J by 0 bases, and 17 bases separated the two germline ends. Germline V lookup: CDR1 SGHNT, CDR2 YYREEE (reference sequence). CDR3 size: 16 residues. This CDR3 reads CASSTDILPSSYEQYF. CDR3 sequence (DNA): TGTGCCAGCAGCACGGACATACTGCCGAGCTCCTACGAGCAGTACTTC.

This clonotype has more than one count but fewer than ten. The V and J genes are TRBV10-3 and TRBJ2-1; TRBD2 agrees at 10 bases. Unmatched junction bases numbered 14, after V lost 2 bases and J lost 4 bases. The CDR3 is 19 amino acids. Germline CDR1 is ENHRY and CDR2 is SYGVKD. CDR3 nucleotides: TGTGCCATCAGTGAGCCTTCGGGCGGACTAGCGGTATTATACAATGAGCAGTTCTTC. This translates into CAISEPSGGLAVLYNEQFF.

J is TRBJ2-7 and V is TRBV7-2; 8 positions match TRBD2. The CDR3 has 17 amino acids. Germline values: CDR1 SGHTA, CDR2 FQGNSA. Germline trimming cut 5 bases from V and 5 bases from J; bases unmatched to any gene: 17. The CDR3 region is CASSPAVTGGNPNEQYF. CDR3 nucleotides: TGTGCCAGCAGCCCCGCTGTCACGGGAGGGAACCCGAACGAGCAGTACTTC.